This entry features one T cell receptor (beta chain) sequence. The record originates from a study of blood T cell repertoires in COVID-19. Looking at the study overall: PBMCs, B-cell-depleted T cells, or T cells were the source of the cDNA or gDNA that made up the material.

Authors' analysis steps: Reference gene primers were amplified, and this amplification served to estimate nucleated cell counts. Sequencing used immunoSEQ multiplex PCR; TCRdb keeps in-frame clones, though not all of them. That table supplies the V and J calls and clone size; D and trimming were determined from the DNA. Among about 190,000 clones listed, roughly 83% were seen once. V lost 5 bases to trimming and J lost 0 bases; unmatched junction nucleotides: 10. The CDR3 runs 18 residues. Germline values: CDR1 SQVTM, CDR2 ANQGSEA. Researchers sorted participants into cohorts using their self-reported clinical history. Recovery meant two consecutive negative NP/OP PCR tests, professional clearance, or resolved symptoms.

Sequencing was performed on PBMCs or T cells enriched from blood (not recorded which). The V and J genes are TRBV29-1 and TRBJ2-3; 14 bases agree with TRBD2. The sequence derives from a woman under 40 who had recovered from COVID-19. CDR3 loop: CSVRTSGGSLGSTDTQYF. The CDR3 bases are TGCAGCGTTCGGACTAGCGGGGGGTCGTTGGGTAGCACAGATACGCAGTATTTT.